This is a list of T cell receptor beta chains from one sample in a study of vaccination effects on CD4 cells after COVID-19. Their antigens remain unidentified. The protocol was immunoSEQ multiplex PCR, while the TCRdb copy is restricted to in-frame clones and leaves out a portion. The sample holds around 47,000 clones; roughly 72% are singletons and the top ten take 8.5% to 10%. The starting material was CD4+ T cells from PBMCs cultured without peptide, obtained after COVID-19 vaccination. These receptors originate from a human donor who received a COVID-19 vaccine. Each CDR3 is given without its conserved first and last residue.

J gene	V gene	CDR3 protein
TRBJ2-3	TRBV24-1	ATSARGGREVEDTQY
TRBJ1-4	TRBV5-1	ASSVGQGVEKLF
TRBJ2-7	TRBV7-6	ASSLGGSGSEQY
TRBJ2-1	TRBV18	ASLQHNEQF
TRBJ2-2	TRBV5-1	ASSLSPLAGSGGELF
TRBJ1-2	TRBV10-3	AISSRQGQGGYGYT
TRBJ2-1	TRBV7-9	ASSLVRGPHVYEQF
TRBJ2-5	TRBV29-1	SLVGQGQETQY
TRBJ1-2	TRBV6-1	ASSEGQVSNYGYT
TRBJ1-5	TRBV2	ASSGDRGVNQPQH
TRBJ2-7	TRBV3-1/TRBV3-2	ASSRGRDSYEQY
TRBJ1-6	TRBV10-3	AISTGTGYSPLH
TRBJ2-7	TRBV19	ASSKAGRAYEQY
TRBJ1-1	TRBV11-3	ASSSSGTGNTEAF
TRBJ2-1	TRBV19	ASSVDRAGSYNEQF
TRBJ2-5	TRBV6-2/TRBV6-3	ASSYLGQETQY
TRBJ1-2	TRBV4-1	ASSREDSPNYGYT
TRBJ2-1	TRBV5-1	ASSLDGGSSYNEQF
TRBJ2-4	TRBV19	ASSSRSILAKNIQY
TRBJ2-1	TRBV19	ASSDPGLAASNEQF
TRBJ2-1	TRBV6-5	ASSYEAGSYNEQF
TRBJ2-7	TRBV6-5	ASSYSGLSYEQY
TRBJ2-1	TRBV11-3	ASSLEAIGYNEQF
TRBJ2-5	TRBV18	ASSPQNKETQY
TRBJ1-2	TRBV4-1	ASSQGSGKQVTNYGYT
TRBJ1-4	TRBV15	ATSRASTNEKLF
TRBJ2-5	TRBV10-1	ASSPGGRVQETQY
TRBJ1-6	TRBV6-5	ASSTGGPPLH
TRBJ2-5	TRBV29-1	SVAQGALQETQY
TRBJ2-2	TRBV15	ATSPLAVTGELF
TRBJ2-3	TRBV10-3	AISVGGATTDTQY
TRBJ2-5	TRBV4-2	ASSQDGASGRETQY
TRBJ2-3	TRBV6-2/TRBV6-3	ASSYTSGALGTQY
TRBJ2-7	TRBV14	ASSRDTRSEQY
TRBJ1-1	TRBV3-1/TRBV3-2	ASSQGEGPEAF